These 32 T cell receptor beta chains share one sample of origin, sequenced in a study of shared T cell receptors in the human thymus. Libraries were prepared by immunoSEQ multiplex PCR; TCRdb keeps only in-frame clonotypes and omits some of them. This table has approximately 730,000 clones, over 75% appearing once. A further study also used this sample, focusing on human thymus T cells.

Sequencing input: thymocytes. The receptors come from a girl less than two years old with a congenital heart defect.

J is TRBJ2-3 and V is TRBV6-1; D is unclear. The CDR3 is 11 amino acids. With 7 bases removed from V and 2 bases from J, the gap between germline ends came to 4 bases. CDR1 is MNHNS and CDR2 is SASEGT in the germline V gene. CDR3 sequence: CASTNTDTQYF. CDR3 nucleotide sequence: TGTGCCAGCACCAACACAGATACGCAGTATTTT.

The rearrangement uses TRBV9 and TRBJ1-5; TRBD1 aligns across 7 bases. The V and J ends lost 10 bases and 4 bases, in that order; junction bases with no gene match: 14. The CDR3 is made up of 15 amino acids. The germline gives CDR1 SGDLS, CDR2 YYNGEE. The CDR3 DNA sequence: TGTGCCGGTGAAGGGGGCCGGCAGGCAAATCAGCCCCAGCATTTT. Translating it yields CAGEGGRQANQPQHF.

This chain connects TRBV11-2 to TRBJ1-1, with D unresolved. This CDR3 is 13 amino acids long. V was clipped by 5 bases and J by 6 bases, with 13 bases between them. The germline V gene encodes CDR1 SGHAT and CDR2 FQNNGV. The CDR3 is CASSPLRRAEAFF. The CDR3 DNA reads TGTGCCAGCAGCCCCCTCCGCCGGGCTGAAGCTTTCTTT. The variable domain in full, with the rest retrieved from reference TRBV11-2 and TRBJ1-1, is EAGVAQSPRYKIIEKRQSVAFWCNPISGHATLYWYQQILGQGPKLLIQFQNNGVVDDSQLPKDRFSAERLKGVDSTLKIQPAKLEDSAVYLCASSPLRRAEAFFGQGTRLTVV.

The chain is built from TRBV7-9 and TRBJ1-2; D perhaps matches TRBD1 (6 bases). The CDR3 covers 17 residues. V lost 2 bases to trimming and J lost 6 bases, with 22 bases between them. The germline gives CDR1 SEHNR, CDR2 FQNEAQ (reference sequence). CDR3 sequence (DNA): TGTGCCAGCAGCTTAAGGCCCTTCGGACAGAGTCGAGATGGCTACACCTTC. This gives the protein CASSLRPFGQSRDGYTF.

This chain joins TRBV4-1 and TRBJ2-7, with 7 bases fitting TRBD1. The CDR3 sequence is 15 residues long. Germline CDR1 reads MGHRA; CDR2 reads YSYEKL. The ends lost 2 bases at V and 2 bases at J; junction bases unmatched: 6. This CDR3 reads CASSQLQGTAYEQYF. The DNA for the CDR3 is TGCGCCAGCAGCCAACTACAGGGGACAGCCTACGAGCAGTACTTC.

The chain couples TRBV14 to TRBJ2-5, with D tentatively TRBD2 (5 bases). Germline CDR1 reads SGHDN; CDR2 reads FVKESK. The ends were cut back, 0 bases at V and 2 bases at J, with 19 bases in the middle. The CDR3 has 18 amino acids. The CDR3 loop reads CASSQDRGGRILQETQYF. In DNA, the CDR3 is TGTGCCAGCAGCCAAGATAGAGGAGGCAGGATACTACAAGAGACCCAGTACTTC.

J is TRBJ2-1 and V is TRBV5-1, with TRBD2 matching 9 bases. The CDR3 spans 16 residues. The J segment lost 4 bases and the V segment lost 4 bases, leaving 9 bases of the junction unmatched. Per germline, CDR1 SGHRS and CDR2 YFSETQ. CDR3 coding DNA: TGCGCCAGCAGCGCACTAAGGACTAGCGAATACAATGAGCAGTTCTTC. It codes for CASSALRTSEYNEQFF.

This chain joins TRBV2 and TRBJ2-5; 9 bases are a match to TRBD1. The J segment lost 2 bases and the V segment lost 7 bases, leaving 5 bases of the junction unmatched. CDR3 length equals 14 residues. The V gene's germline CDR1 is SNHLY and CDR2 FYNNEI. In DNA, the CDR3 is TGTGCCAGCACCGGGACAGGGTCTCAAGAGACCCAGTACTTC. It is translated as CASTGTGSQETQYF. Drawing the rest from reference TRBV2 and TRBJ2-5, the complete variable domain is EPEVTQTPSHQVTQMGQEVILRCVPISNHLYFYWYRQILGQKVEFLVSFYNNEISEKSEIFDDQFSVERPDGSNFTLKIRSTKLEDSAMYFCASTGTGSQETQYFGPGTRLLVL.

The chain couples TRBV11-2 to TRBJ2-3; 14 bases match TRBD2. The CDR3 extends over 16 amino acids. V trimming: 4 bases; J trimming: 3 bases; junction bases outside the gene matches: 3. Per germline, CDR1 SGHAT and CDR2 FQNNGV. This chain's CDR3 is CASSSGLAGVTDTQYF. For the CDR3, the DNA is TGTGCCAGCAGCTCGGGACTAGCGGGGGTGACAGATACGCAGTATTTT.

This rearrangement joins TRBV5-4 to TRBJ2-1, with 13 bases that match TRBD2. V was pared by 3 bases and J by 12 bases, with 0 bases of the junction left unmatched. The CDR3 totals 12 residues. Germline loops: CDR1 SGHNT, CDR2 YYREEE (reference sequence). In nucleotides, the CDR3 is TGTGCCAGCAGCTGGACTAGCGGGGGGCAGTTCTTC. Amino acid sequence: CASSWTSGGQFF.

V gene TRBV12-5 combines with J gene TRBJ1-1; D uncertain. The CDR3 length is 16 residues. Germline V gives CDR1 LGHNT, CDR2 FRNRAP. Trimming took 7 bases from V and 4 from J, leaving 22 bases between them. This CDR3 reads CASAPIDRLTGTEAFF. DNA for the CDR3: TGTGCTAGTGCTCCAATCGACCGACTGACGGGCACTGAAGCTTTCTTT.

The J gene is TRBJ1-1, the V gene TRBV6-1, with TRBD1 as a possible D gene (5 bases). Trimming removed 3 bases from V and 4 bases from J, with 9 bases in between. The V gene's germline CDR1 is MNHNS and CDR2 SASEGT. The CDR3 spans 13 residues. The CDR3 reads CASSEIRATEAFF. CDR3 nucleotide sequence: TGTGCCAGCAGTGAGATCAGGGCCACTGAAGCTTTCTTT.

The chain recombines TRBV18 with TRBJ2-1; 8 bases line up with TRBD1. The germline gives CDR1 KGHSH, CDR2 LQKENI. V was pared by 3 bases and J by 8 bases, with 9 bases of the junction left unmatched. The CDR3 contains 15 residues. The CDR3 DNA reads as TGTGCCAGCTCACCCGAACTGGACAGGGCGGATGAGCAGTTCTTC. Its protein is CASSPELDRADEQFF.

This chain connects TRBV9 to TRBJ1-1; D is perhaps TRBD1 (6 bases). V was trimmed by 3 bases and J by 4 bases, leaving 28 bases between them. This CDR3 is built from 19 residues. Germline lookup yields CDR1 SGDLS and CDR2 YYNGEE. As DNA, the CDR3 is TGTGCCAGCAGCGCTTACGCCCTCGGAAGGGGGAGTCATCCCACTGAAGCTTTCTTT. Its translation is CASSAYALGRGSHPTEAFF.

This sequence joins TRBV4-3 and TRBJ2-2; D not certain. The CDR3 totals 15 residues. Germline CDR1 is LGHNA and CDR2 is YSLEER. The V gene lost 0 bases and the J gene lost 2 bases, with 7 bases spanning the gap. The CDR3 loop is CASSQDGRNTGELFF. In DNA form, the CDR3 reads TGCGCCAGCAGCCAAGATGGCCGAAACACCGGGGAGCTGTTTTTT.

This clone showed up just once. The chain joins TRBV10-3 to TRBJ2-7; possible D gene TRBD1, 5 bases. Germline CDR1 is ENHRY and CDR2 is SYGVKD. Trimming shortened V by 7 bases and J by 0 bases, and 13 bases separated the two germline ends. CDR3 length equals 14 residues. CDR3 in DNA: TGTGCCATCAAGGCAGGGCTTAGCTCCTACGAGCAGTACTTC. It translates to CAIKAGLSSYEQYF.

The chain uses TRBV28 and TRBJ1-6; 7 bases line up with TRBD1. Germline trimming cut 7 bases from V and 13 bases from J; bases unmatched to any gene: 13. The germline gives CDR1 MDHEN, CDR2 SYDVKM. The length of the CDR3 is 14 residues. The DNA of the CDR3 is TGTGCCAGCACTATTAAACAGGGGCACAGGCCCCTCCACTTT. Translation: CASTIKQGHRPLHF. Using reference TRBV28 and TRBJ1-6 for the parts outside the CDR3, the full variable domain is DVKVTQSSRYLVKRTGEKVFLECVQDMDHENMFWYRQDPGLGLRLIYFSYDVKMKEKGDIPEGYSVSREKKERFSLILESASTNQTSMYLCASTIKQGHRPLHFGNGTRLTVT.

This clone was recorded once. The J gene is TRBJ1-1, the V gene TRBV15, with D perhaps TRBD1 (5 bases). CDR3 length equals 18 residues. Germline lookup yields CDR1 LNHNV and CDR2 YYDKDF (reference sequence). V was cut by 0 bases and J by 2 bases, with 19 bases left in between. The CDR3 nucleotides read TGTGCCACCAGCAGAGATCGTAGGGCAGGGAGGGCTAACACTGAAGCTTTCTTT. It encodes CATSRDRRAGRANTEAFF.

The rearrangement uses TRBV11-2 and TRBJ1-2, with a weak D call TRBD1 (6 bases). The V end lost 4 bases, the J end lost 0 bases, and 15 bases lay between the germline ends. The V gene's germline CDR1 is SGHAT and CDR2 FQNNGV. This CDR3 contains 16 residues. The CDR3 loop is CASSSRQDHSNYGYTF. The CDR3 nucleotides read TGTGCCAGCAGCTCTCGACAGGACCATTCTAACTATGGCTACACCTTC.

The J gene is TRBJ1-2, the V gene TRBV5-6; 7 nucleotides agree with TRBD1. V gave up 2 bases and J gave up 4 bases; unmatched junction bases: 8. The CDR3 runs 15 residues. CDR1 is SGHDT and CDR2 is YYEEEE in the germline V gene. The CDR3 loop reads CASSFPTGTRYGYTF. Written as DNA, the CDR3 is TGTGCCAGCAGCTTTCCGACAGGGACCCGCTATGGCTACACCTTC.

The chain joins TRBV18 to TRBJ1-3; no firm D call. Germline V gene sequence: CDR1 KGHSH, CDR2 LQKENI. The CDR3 is 13 amino acids. V was cut by 5 bases and J by 8 bases, with 13 bases left in between. CDR3 in amino acids: CASSAAQEDTIYF. The CDR3, as DNA: TGTGCCAGCTCAGCCGCTCAGGAGGACACCATATATTTT.

The rearrangement uses TRBV5-6 and TRBJ2-7; perhaps TRBD1 as D (6 bases). Trimming stripped 3 bases from V and 3 bases from J, with 16 bases between. The length of the CDR3 is 15 residues. Germline assignment: CDR1 SGHDT and CDR2 YYEEEE. The CDR3 region has the DNA TGTGCCAGCAGCTCTCGGGACACCCACCACTACGAGCAGTACTTC. It codes for CASSSRDTHHYEQYF. Variable domain in full (rest from reference TRBV5-6 and TRBJ2-7): DAGVTQSPTHLIKTRGQQVTLRCSPKSGHDTVSWYQQALGQGPQFIFQYYEEEERQRGNFPDRFSGHQFPNYSSELNVNALLLGDSALYLCASSSRDTHHYEQYFGPGTRLTVT.

The chain joins TRBV6-1 to TRBJ2-2, with D perhaps TRBD2 (6 bases). V was shortened by 7 bases and J by 1 base, with 10 bases between the two germline ends. The CDR3 runs to 14 residues. Per germline, CDR1 MNHNS and CDR2 SASEGT. The DNA for the CDR3 is TGTGCCAGCAAGTCCGGGGGGAACACCGGGGAGCTGTTTTTT. Translating it yields CASKSGGNTGELFF.

The chain recombines TRBV10-3 with TRBJ2-7; 11 bases are a match to TRBD2. Germline CDR1 is ENHRY and CDR2 is SYGVKD. CDR3 length: 15 amino acids. V lost 6 bases and J lost 7; bases outside the gene matches: 11. The CDR3 protein is CAIRGVTSGVEEQYF. The CDR3, as DNA: TGTGCCATCAGAGGGGTGACTAGCGGGGTGGAAGAGCAGTACTTC.

The V and J genes are TRBV5-1 and TRBJ2-5; D perhaps matches TRBD1 (7 bases). Germline-derived CDR1 and CDR2 are SGHRS and YFSETQ. The V gene lost 4 bases and the J gene lost 4 bases, with 20 bases spanning the gap. CDR3 length: 16 amino acids. CDR3 amino acids: CASSGRDSPRGETQYF. CDR3 nucleotides: TGCGCCAGCAGCGGGCGGGACAGCCCGAGAGGAGAGACCCAGTACTTC.

As regards this clone: Additional DNA sequences in this sample encode the identical CDR3. J is TRBJ2-7 and V is TRBV27; possible D gene TRBD2, 7 bases. V shed 2 bases and J shed 7 bases, with 9 bases lying between them. This CDR3 region has 12 residues. Germline V gives CDR1 MNHEY, CDR2 SMNVEV (reference sequence). This chain's CDR3 is CASSLRGGEQYF. Here the CDR3 DNA reads TGTGCCAGCAGTTTAAGGGGGGGGGAGCAGTACTTC.

Note on this clone: Sequence at one end of the junction differs from germline and may be a read error. This same CDR3 is encoded by further DNA sequences in the sample. The gene calls are TRBV5-1 and TRBJ1-2; 12 nucleotides match TRBD1. Germline lookup yields CDR1 SGHRS and CDR2 YFSETQ. The CDR3 length is 16 residues. The DNA for the CDR3 is TGCGCCAGCAGCTTCCGGGACAGGGGGCGATGGGATGGCTATACCTTC. Translation gives CASSFRDRGRWDGYTF.

This rearrangement joins TRBV6-6 to TRBJ1-4, with TRBD1 identical over 8 bases. The germline V gene has CDR1 MNHNY and CDR2 SVGAGI (reference sequence). The CDR3 covers 14 residues. The J segment lost 8 bases and the V segment lost 7 bases, leaving 9 bases of the junction unmatched. CDR3 loop: CASNSLRDREKLFF. CDR3 DNA sequence: TGTGCCAGCAATAGTCTTCGGGACAGGGAAAAACTGTTTTTT.

The V call is TRBV27, the J call TRBJ2-3; 8 nucleotides line up with TRBD2. Germline assignment: CDR1 MNHEY and CDR2 SMNVEV (reference sequence). The CDR3 is 18 amino acids. J was trimmed by 6 bases and V by 0 bases; bases with no gene match: 14. This chain's CDR3 is CASSLSPGGSGTRDTQYF. The CDR3 nucleotides read TGTGCCAGCAGTTTATCTCCGGGTGGTAGCGGGACCAGGGATACGCAGTATTTT.

V and J are TRBV19 and TRBJ2-6; possible D gene TRBD2, 6 bases. Germline CDR1 reads LNHDA; CDR2 reads SQIVND (reference sequence). The V gene lost 5 bases and the J gene lost 0 bases, with 14 bases spanning the gap. This CDR3 region has 17 residues. CDR3 nucleotides: TGTGCCAGTAGTTTGCGGGGTGGAGACTCTGGGGCCAACGTCCTGACTTTC. Translation: CASSLRGGDSGANVLTF. The whole variable domain, remainder taken from reference TRBV19 and TRBJ2-6, is DGGITQSPKYLFRKEGQNVTLSCEQNLNHDAMYWYRQDPGQGLRLIYYSQIVNDFQKGDIAEGYSVSREKKESFPLTVTSAQKNPTAFYLCASSLRGGDSGANVLTFGAGSRLTVL.

V is TRBV5-4 and J is TRBJ1-2; 7 bases map to TRBD1. Germline CDR1 and CDR2: SGHNT and YYREEE (reference sequence). The CDR3 runs 15 residues. The V and J ends lost 2 bases and 5 bases, in that order; junction bases with no gene match: 9. Here the CDR3 DNA reads TGTGCCAGCAGCTTAACTTACGGGACAGAGTATGGCTACACCTTC. Translated: CASSLTYGTEYGYTF.

This clone came up once. The chain combines TRBV7-8 with TRBJ1-6; D possibly corresponds to TRBD1 (5 bases). Germline assignment: CDR1 SGHVS and CDR2 FQNEAQ. There are 11 residues in the CDR3. The V gene lost 3 bases and the J gene lost 13 bases, with 7 bases spanning the gap. Here the CDR3 DNA reads TGTGCCAGCAGCTTGCCAGGGCCCCTCCACTTT. This translates into CASSLPGPLHF.